This T cell receptor beta chain was profiled in a study of OX40 agonist ivuxolimab in advanced cancers. For the study at large: Hepatocellular carcinoma, melanoma, renal cell or head and neck cancer was diagnosed in the dose-escalation patients. Findings of the study overall: Several nonresponders also turned out to have low normalized T-cell clonal expansion.

Trimming removed 1 base at V and 2 bases at J, with 14 bases between. Germline V CDR1 and CDR2: LNHDA, SQIVND (reference sequence). The CDR3 runs 16 residues. As regards this clone: No antigen is known for it.

Produced via immunoSEQ multiplex PCR; TCRdb's table is partial and in-frame only. The table shows 30,000 to 35,000 clones, with 80% to 85% occurring only once. This rearrangement joins TRBV19 to TRBJ1-1; unclear D gene. The starting material was CD4+ or CD8+ T cells sorted from blood, obtained in a trial of the OX40 agonist ivuxolimab. This TCR derives from an adult with an advanced solid tumor such as melanoma, head and neck, liver or kidney cancer. This CDR3 is CASSIGGRAGNTEAFF. The CDR3 DNA follows: TGTGCCAGTAGTATAGGTGGGCGGGCGGGTAACACTGAAGCTTTCTTT.